These T cell receptor beta chains were read from a single sample in a study of T cells expressing NK-cell markers. TCRdb processed the 5' RACE reads again and assigns one entry to each CDR3 protein, with no DNA. Recorded for this sample: about 260,000 distinct CDR3 sequences. The specimen was blood T cells: a sorted CD56 or NKG2C T cell subset, CD4+ or CD8+ T cells, or bulk PBMC T cells (not recorded which). Receptors originate from a man aged 18 to 29 in good health. Each CDR3 is given with its conserved first and last residue.

CDR3 protein,J gene,V gene
CASSPADRRNTGELFF,TRBJ2-2,TRBV5-6
CASSWDSSYGYTF,TRBJ1-2,TRBV5-4
CATSDTSGLNNEQFF,TRBJ2-1,TRBV24-1
CASSILVTDTQYF,TRBJ2-3,TRBV12-3/TRBV12-4
CAWSPSGWVDGNTIYF,TRBJ1-3,TRBV30
CASSLTSEGARGYTF,TRBJ1-2,TRBV11-2
CAIRGQPTGELFF,TRBJ2-2,TRBV10-3
CASSITGTAGELFF,TRBJ2-2,TRBV19
CAKLRGDTGELFF,TRBJ2-2,TRBV7-2
CAIRGLASTDTQYF,TRBJ2-3,TRBV10-3
CSARDDSRNTDTQYF,TRBJ2-3,TRBV20-1
CASSEGGGHVSGANVLTF,TRBJ2-6,TRBV25-1
CASTVGQGNYGYTF,TRBJ1-2,TRBV28
CATSSLGMAGANVLTF,TRBJ2-6,TRBV15
CASSLVKEKLFF,TRBJ1-4,TRBV12-3/TRBV12-4
CASSLAVSGNLPYEQYF,TRBJ2-7,TRBV5-4
CASSQPRLAGGNYNEQFF,TRBJ2-1,TRBV3-1
CASSRFAGVQEKLFF,TRBJ1-4,TRBV19
CAGKVGTEPNYGYTF,TRBJ1-2,TRBV12-3/TRBV12-4
CASSLLLEAQETQYF,TRBJ2-5,TRBV7-9
CSAGRTSWSYNEQFF,TRBJ2-1,TRBV20-1
CASSLAVTNQETQYF,TRBJ2-5,TRBV11-2
CSVEGDRPSTF,TRBJ1-2,TRBV29-1
CASSVSGSSIEKLFF,TRBJ1-4,TRBV10-2
CASSWDSNTGELFF,TRBJ2-2,TRBV2
CSVGGRATGANVLTF,TRBJ2-6,TRBV29-1
CASSPGTGGWRVTEAFF,TRBJ1-1,TRBV25-1
CASSPLGPKGTDTQYF,TRBJ2-3,TRBV28
CSASRGRSNQPQHF,TRBJ1-5,TRBV20-1
CASSFPWGSTGELFF,TRBJ2-2,TRBV6-2/TRBV6-3
CASSRLAANTGELFF,TRBJ2-2,TRBV3-1
CASSAGQGSNTEAFF,TRBJ1-1,TRBV12-3/TRBV12-4
CASSSRTRDTQYF,TRBJ2-3,TRBV12-3/TRBV12-4
CATSDSSGRVYNEQFF,TRBJ2-1,TRBV24-1
CAWSVPSGKETQYF,TRBJ2-5,TRBV30
CASSQAGGVRVYNEQFF,TRBJ2-1,TRBV5-1
CASSLWSTGGHNEQFF,TRBJ2-1,TRBV5-1
CAIRTGGDEQFF,TRBJ2-1,TRBV6-2/TRBV6-3
CASSRHYRGWWAKNIQYF,TRBJ2-4,TRBV23-1
CASRRGASGSTYNEQFF,TRBJ2-1,TRBV5-1
CAISESRGVAEKLFF,TRBJ1-4,TRBV10-3
CASSQDPNEKLFF,TRBJ1-4,TRBV4-3
CASSRGAYDEQFF,TRBJ2-1,TRBV7-3
CASSLGGTFSYEQYF,TRBJ2-7,TRBV7-2
CSVGEGPPEQYF,TRBJ2-7,TRBV29-1
CSGADTANTGELFF,TRBJ2-2,TRBV20-1
CSARDRPGRRETQYF,TRBJ2-5,TRBV20-1
CAISESTENIQYF,TRBJ2-4,TRBV10-3
CASSLNWQTQYF,TRBJ2-5,TRBV12-3/TRBV12-4
CAISESGLGETQYF,TRBJ2-5,TRBV10-3
CSHPGGNYNEQFF,TRBJ2-1,TRBV20-1
CASSYSGPVAYEQYF,TRBJ2-7,TRBV6-5
CASSQEGHPDTQYF,TRBJ2-3,TRBV14
CASGLGQGASYYEQYF,TRBJ2-7,TRBV5-6
CASSVLGFGEQFF,TRBJ2-1,TRBV9
CASSERGGRPQVGTQYF,TRBJ2-5,TRBV25-1
CASSLAWTSGTGTDTQYF,TRBJ2-3,TRBV7-2